These 20 T cell receptor beta chains came from one sample sequenced in a study of T-cell reconstitution after alpha-beta-depleted transplantation in children. Library preparation (for TCRbeta) was performed with unique molecular identifiers. MiXCR, run by TCRdb on the PCR reads, gives a single entry per CDR3 protein. The sample lists 85,000 to 120,000 distinct CDR3 sequences; 7% to 8% were seen once. Here the sequenced sample was PBMCs, taken before TCRalphabeta/CD19-depleted stem cell transplant. Every receptor here comes from a boy younger than 10 with acute lymphoblastic leukemia, due to receive a stem cell transplant.

The sample holds many counts of this clonotype. The chain couples TRBV6-5 to TRBJ2-5; D unclear. With 6 bases removed from V and 5 bases from J, the gap between germline ends came to 1 base. The germline V gene has CDR1 MNHEY and CDR2 SVGAGI. The CDR3 covers 9 residues. DNA for the CDR3: TGTGCCAGCAGGGAGACCCAGTACTTC. Amino acids: CASRETQYF.

In its sample, this clonotype was seen many times. This sequence joins TRBV20-1 and TRBJ2-4; 7 nucleotides agree with TRBD2. The germline gives CDR1 DFQATT, CDR2 SNEGSKA (reference sequence). Trimming at V came to 2 bases and at J to 0 bases, leaving 13 bases not matched to a gene. This CDR3 region has 18 residues. The CDR3 region has the DNA TGCAGTGCTAGACCGTACCTAGCGGACCCGCTAGCCAAAAACATTCAGTACTTC. Protein product: CSARPYLADPLAKNIQYF.

This clonotype was detected a few times. The rearrangement joins TRBV4-3 to TRBJ1-1; D is undetermined. Between the trimmed V and J ends, which lost 0 bases and 7 bases, there was a span of 12 bases. The length of the CDR3 is 14 residues. Germline CDR1 reads LGHNA; CDR2 reads YSLEER. In DNA, the CDR3 is TGCGCCAGCAGCCAAGATTCCCTTTTGGGTGAAGCTTTCTTT. Amino acids: CASSQDSLLGEAFF.

This clonotype was seen many times. This chain connects TRBV6-4 to TRBJ2-2; D might be TRBD2 (7 bases). Trimming removed 8 bases at V and 2 bases at J, with 15 bases between. The CDR3 consists of 15 residues. The germline V gene encodes CDR1 MRHNA and CDR2 SNTAGT. The CDR3 region has the DNA TGTGCCAGCTCCCCCGGCGGGGGCAACACCGGGGAGCTGTTTTTT. This encodes CASSPGGGNTGELFF.

This clonotype was seen many times. The chain joins TRBV20-1 to TRBJ2-1, with 8 bases fitting TRBD2. Germline V lookup: CDR1 DFQATT, CDR2 SNEGSKA (reference sequence). The CDR3 is made up of 15 amino acids. V shed 5 bases, J shed 0 bases, and the junction held 6 bases outside the gene matches. The DNA of the CDR3 is TGCAGTGCTCTTAGCGGGGAGAGCTCCTACAATGAGCAGTTCTTC. It specifies CSALSGESSYNEQFF.

This clonotype was counted at least ten times. The rearrangement joins TRBV5-6 to TRBJ1-1; D perhaps matches TRBD1 (5 bases). CDR3 size: 15 residues. The V end lost 0 bases, the J end lost 1 base, and 10 bases lay between the germline ends. Germline CDR1 and CDR2: SGHDT and YYEEEE. The CDR3 sequence is CASSLGAGGNTEAFF. CDR3 coding DNA: TGTGCCAGCAGCTTGGGGGCGGGGGGGAACACTGAAGCTTTCTTT.

Only a few counts were recorded for this clonotype. The chain has TRBV20-1 and TRBJ1-1, with no clear D. The germline V and J ends were trimmed by 0 bases and 7 bases, with 12 bases remaining between them. The CDR3 spans 13 residues. Germline CDR1 DFQATT, CDR2 SNEGSKA (reference sequence). The CDR3 DNA is TGCAGTGCTAGAGACCTCGAAGGCCGTGAAGCTTTCTTT. It translates to CSARDLEGREAFF.

This clonotype was counted many times. The chain employs TRBV6-2 or TRBV6-3 and TRBJ2-7; perhaps TRBD2 as D (5 bases). V was cut by 5 bases and J by 3 bases, with 14 bases left in between. The CDR3 runs to 14 residues. Per germline, CDR1 MNHEY and CDR2 SVGEGT. The CDR3 DNA is TGTGCCAGCAGTGTACTCGGGGAGCTCTACGAGCAGTACTTC. Translating it yields CASSVLGELYEQYF.

CDR3 loop: CASCPGAGYEQYF. Written as DNA, the CDR3 is TGTGCCTCCTGCCCGGGGGCGGGGTACGAGCAGTACTTC. V gene TRBV3-1 combines with J gene TRBJ2-7; D might be TRBD1 or TRBD2, each matching 6 bases. Per germline, CDR1 LGHDT and CDR2 YNNKEL (reference sequence). V shed 11 bases and J shed 4 bases, with 18 bases lying between them. CDR3 length: 13 residues.

This clonotype was detected a few times. The chain carries TRBV12-3 or TRBV12-4 and TRBJ1-6, with a weak D call TRBD1 (5 bases). The CDR3 length is 17 residues. Trimming shortened V by 6 bases and J by 2 bases, and 17 bases separated the two germline ends. CDR3 DNA sequence: TGTGCCAGCAGAACGACGACAGTGGCGGCCTATAATTCACCCCTCCACTTT. Its translation is CASRTTTVAAYNSPLHF.

The chain employs TRBV11-2 and TRBJ2-2; D is perhaps TRBD2 (5 bases). The germline CDR1 and CDR2 sequences are SGHAT and FQNNGV. The V gene lost 4 bases and the J gene lost 7 bases, with 16 bases spanning the gap. The CDR3 loop spans 15 amino acids. In nucleotides, the CDR3 is TGTGCCAGCAGCTCCTTGGCCGGACTGGGCGGGGAGCTGTTTTTT. This sequence encodes CASSSLAGLGGELFF.

This clonotype was seen many times. The chain carries TRBV7-2 and TRBJ1-1, with 8 bases fitting TRBD1. The germline V gene encodes CDR1 SGHTA and CDR2 FQGNSA. The ends lost 4 bases at V and 4 bases at J; junction bases unmatched: 11. This CDR3 contains 16 residues. CDR3 sequence reads: CASSYIVGQGITEAFF. The CDR3 DNA follows: TGTGCCAGCAGCTATATCGTCGGACAGGGAATCACTGAAGCTTTCTTT. The complete variable domain, with remaining parts taken from reference TRBV7-2 and TRBJ1-1, reads GAGVSQSPSNKVTEKGKDVELRCDPISGHTALYWYRQSLGQGLEFLIYFQGNSAPDKSGLPSDRFSAERTGGSVSTLTIQRTQQEDSAVYLCASSYIVGQGITEAFFGQGTRLTVV.

This clonotype was observed many times. This chain uses TRBV15 with TRBJ2-3; 11 bases match TRBD1. The CDR3 contains 16 residues. Germline V CDR1 and CDR2: LNHNV, YYDKDF (reference sequence). V dropped 5 bases and J dropped 6; count of bases not matched to a gene: 10. CDR3 sequence (DNA): TGTGCCACCAGCGGACAGGGACAGGGGGTCGTGGATACGCAGTATTTT. It translates to CATSGQGQGVVDTQYF.

The V and J genes are TRBV10-3 and TRBJ1-1; possible D gene TRBD1, 6 bases. Germline loops: CDR1 ENHRY, CDR2 SYGVKD. The CDR3 contains 17 residues. V lost 4 bases and J lost 1, with 19 bases in between. The CDR3: CAISAAPTGPANTEAFF. CDR3 coding DNA: TGTGCCATCAGTGCGGCCCCGACAGGTCCCGCGAACACTGAAGCTTTCTTT.

J is TRBJ2-4 and V is TRBV19; 8 bases match TRBD2. The CDR3 sequence is 14 residues long. Germline CDR1 LNHDA, CDR2 SQIVND (reference sequence). V was clipped by 5 bases and J by 14 bases; unmatched bases: 14. This CDR3 reads CASSPPSRSGGEYF. The CDR3 DNA is TGTGCCAGTAGTCCCCCCTCGAGAAGCGGGGGAGAGTACTTC.

This chain uses TRBV7-9 with TRBJ2-3; the D call may be TRBD1 or TRBD2 (7 bases each). CDR1 and CDR2 (germline): SEHNR, FQNEAQ (reference sequence). The V end lost 5 bases, the J end lost 4 bases, and 10 bases lay between the germline ends. CDR3 length equals 13 residues. The CDR3 here is CASSPGGADTQYF. Here the CDR3 DNA reads TGTGCCAGCAGCCCAGGGGGGGCAGATACGCAGTATTTT.

In its sample, this clonotype was seen many times. The V and J genes are TRBV6-5 and TRBJ1-2; D ambiguous. The CDR3 sequence is 11 residues long. V was pared by 6 bases and J by 8 bases, with 10 bases between. The germline V gene encodes CDR1 MNHEY and CDR2 SVGAGI. CDR3 amino acids: CASSSGGGYTF. Here the CDR3 DNA reads TGTGCCAGCAGCTCCGGAGGAGGCTACACCTTC.

Ten or more counts support this clonotype. V is TRBV12-3 or TRBV12-4 and J is TRBJ2-5, with D perhaps TRBD2 (5 bases). The CDR3 length is 12 residues. The V gene lost 7 bases and the J gene lost 1 base, with 7 bases spanning the gap. Written as DNA, the CDR3 is TGTGCCAGCAAACGGGGCCAAGAGACCCAGTACTTC. It translates to CASKRGQETQYF.

The chain joins TRBV7-2 to TRBJ2-3; 7 bases align to TRBD2. Looked up from germline, CDR1 is SGHTA and CDR2 is FQGNSA. The CDR3 totals 15 residues. The ends lost 5 bases at V and 2 bases at J; junction bases unmatched: 7. In DNA form, the CDR3 reads TGTGCCAGCAGCGCACACGGGGGGTCCACAGATACGCAGTATTTT. Translated, it gives CASSAHGGSTDTQYF. The whole variable domain, remainder taken from reference TRBV7-2 and TRBJ2-3, is GAGVSQSPSNKVTEKGKDVELRCDPISGHTALYWYRQSLGQGLEFLIYFQGNSAPDKSGLPSDRFSAERTGGSVSTLTIQRTQQEDSAVYLCASSAHGGSTDTQYFGPGTRLTVL.

Ten or more counts support this clonotype. The chain combines TRBV12-3 or TRBV12-4 with TRBJ2-3, with 7 bases lining up with TRBD1. The V and J ends lost 4 bases and 0 bases, in that order; junction bases with no gene match: 4. The CDR3 loop spans 15 amino acids. The CDR3 protein is CASSSGQESTDTQYF. The DNA of the CDR3 is TGTGCCAGCAGTTCCGGACAGGAGAGCACAGATACGCAGTATTTT.